A selection of T cell receptor beta chains follows, all from one sample in a study of spatial heterogeneity in lung cancer. TCRdb re-derived calls from the 5' RACE reads in MiXCR, one entry per CDR3 protein. The sample includes about 92,000 distinct CDR3 sequences, approximately 12% of them seen just once. This specimen was PBMCs, taken at surgery. These receptors were collected from a male donor with early-stage non-small cell lung cancer. The conserved cysteine and the conserved F or W are not part of the CDR3 here. The order of the fields is V gene, J gene, CDR3 protein.

>TRBV7-9|TRBJ1-4
ASSSRQGDEKLF
>TRBV9|TRBJ2-7
ASSSRPSGVEQY
>TRBV12-3/TRBV12-4|TRBJ1-2
ASTGTGSAVDGYT
>TRBV14|TRBJ2-3
ASSQENRGTDTQY
>TRBV28|TRBJ2-1
ASSPMRGGSYNEQF
>TRBV6-5|TRBJ2-2
ASRATTASPELF
>TRBV7-9|TRBJ1-3
ASNRGNTIY
>TRBV4-3|TRBJ2-7
ASSQGFQVYEQY
>TRBV5-1|TRBJ2-2
ASSFQTSGRAVGELF
>TRBV9|TRBJ1-4
ASSNSPGSANEKLF
>TRBV10-3|TRBJ2-7
ASKEWTEDEQY
>TRBV20-1|TRBJ2-7
SASSGGHEQY
>TRBV7-3|TRBJ2-6
ASTPDSSGANVLT
>TRBV2|TRBJ2-2
ASRPTSRNTGELF
>TRBV12-3/TRBV12-4|TRBJ2-5
ASSHYRDGKETQY
>TRBV4-1|TRBJ2-5
ASSRTVAPQETQY
>TRBV7-8|TRBJ2-3
ASSRGPTSGSTDTQY
>TRBV12-3/TRBV12-4|TRBJ1-4
ASSSRASRAEKLF
>TRBV11-2|TRBJ2-1
ASSPTGMGPYNEQF
>TRBV29-1|TRBJ2-5
SVTGAGTQY
>TRBV5-1|TRBJ2-1
ASSRDLKGEQF
>TRBV28|TRBJ2-3
ASSSANRGRTDTQY